The T cell receptor beta chain described here comes from a study of blood T cell repertoires in COVID-19. Study at large: Samples came from the United States, Italy and Spain, spanning acute and convalescent COVID-19.

Under the authors' procedure: Amplifying reference gene primers gave estimates of nucleated cell counts. Data came from immunoSEQ multiplex PCR; TCRdb stores just in-frame clones and leaves some out. V, J and clone size were drawn from that table, and D and trimming were deduced from the DNA. In the table there are roughly 410,000 clones, around 87% of which are singletons. The trim removed 2 bases at V and 5 bases at J, leaving 6 bases unmatched. Germline V lookup: CDR1 ENHRY, CDR2 SYGVKD. The length of the CDR3 is 17 residues. The sequenced sample consisted of peripheral blood. The J gene is TRBJ2-2, the V gene TRBV10-3; 12 bases agree with TRBD1. The source of this sequence is a woman aged 60-75 years with COVID-19, enrolled during active disease. The CDR3 DNA reads TGTGCCATCAGTGAGCGGGGACAGGGGGCGCGAACCGGGGAGCTGTTTTTT. It codes for CAISERGQGARTGELFF.